This TCR beta chain was retrieved from a study of OX40 agonist ivuxolimab in advanced cancers. Study details: Mean age 60 years, range roughly 23 to 79; about 85% male. Points from the study as a whole: Among the lowest levels of clonal expansion were found in partial responders at 0.1-3.0 mg/kg. Normalized T-cell clonal expansion was also low in some nonresponders.

V was cut by 7 bases and J by 5 bases, with 13 bases left in between. From germline, CDR1 is SNHLY and CDR2 FYNNEI. The CDR3 has 13 residues. Generated by immunoSEQ multiplex PCR, the TCRdb table keeps only in-frame clones and is missing some. The table records some 79,000 clones, 92% of them present only once. Points on this clone: Its antigen is not identified.

The chain couples TRBV2 to TRBJ2-3; TRBD2 is a possible D gene (5 bases). The TCR sequence derives from an adult with an advanced solid tumor such as melanoma, head and neck, liver or kidney cancer. Sequenced here: CD4+ or CD8+ T cells sorted from blood, sampled in a trial of the OX40 agonist ivuxolimab. The CDR3 here is CASMMTNQDTQYF. Here the CDR3 DNA reads TGTGCCAGCATGATGACTAACCAAGATACGCAGTATTTT.